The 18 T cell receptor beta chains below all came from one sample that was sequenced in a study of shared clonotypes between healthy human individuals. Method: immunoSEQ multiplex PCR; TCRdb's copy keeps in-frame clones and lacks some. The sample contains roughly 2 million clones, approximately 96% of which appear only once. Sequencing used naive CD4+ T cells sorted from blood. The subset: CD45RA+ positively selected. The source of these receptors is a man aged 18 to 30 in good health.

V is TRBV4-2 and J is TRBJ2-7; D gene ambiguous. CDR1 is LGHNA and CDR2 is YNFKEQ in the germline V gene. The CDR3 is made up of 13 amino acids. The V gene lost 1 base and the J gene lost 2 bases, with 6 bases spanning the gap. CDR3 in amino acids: CASSQVPAYEQYF. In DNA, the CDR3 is TGTGCCAGCAGCCAAGTCCCAGCCTACGAGCAGTACTTC.

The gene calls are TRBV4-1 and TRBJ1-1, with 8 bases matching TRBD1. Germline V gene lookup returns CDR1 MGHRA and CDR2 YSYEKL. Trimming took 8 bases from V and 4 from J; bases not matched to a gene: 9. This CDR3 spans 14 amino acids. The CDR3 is CASRATGVGTEAFF. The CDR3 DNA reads TGCGCCAGCCGGGCGACAGGGGTGGGCACTGAAGCTTTCTTT.

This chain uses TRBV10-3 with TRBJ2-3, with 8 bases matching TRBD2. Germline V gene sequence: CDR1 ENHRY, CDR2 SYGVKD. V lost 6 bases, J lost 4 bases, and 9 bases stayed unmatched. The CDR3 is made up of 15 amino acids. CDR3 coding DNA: TGTGCCATCAGAACGACTAGCGAGGTCTCAGATACGCAGTATTTT. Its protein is CAIRTTSEVSDTQYF.

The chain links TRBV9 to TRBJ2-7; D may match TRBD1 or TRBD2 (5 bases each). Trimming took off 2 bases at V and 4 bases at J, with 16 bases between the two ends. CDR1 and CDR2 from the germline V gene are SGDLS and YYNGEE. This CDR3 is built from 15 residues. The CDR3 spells CASSVSRGRKYEQYF. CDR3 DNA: TGTGCCAGCAGCGTGAGTCGGGGCAGAAAATACGAGCAGTACTTC.

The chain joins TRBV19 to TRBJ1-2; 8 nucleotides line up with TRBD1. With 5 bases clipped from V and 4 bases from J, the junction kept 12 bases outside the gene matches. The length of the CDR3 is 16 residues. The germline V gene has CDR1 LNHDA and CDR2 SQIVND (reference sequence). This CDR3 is CASSELDREPLYGYTF. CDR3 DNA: TGTGCCAGTAGTGAATTGGACAGGGAGCCCCTCTATGGCTACACCTTC.

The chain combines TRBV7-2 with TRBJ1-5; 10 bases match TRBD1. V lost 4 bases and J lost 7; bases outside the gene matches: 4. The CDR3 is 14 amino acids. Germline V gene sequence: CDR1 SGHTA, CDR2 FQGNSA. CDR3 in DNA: TGTGCCAGCAGCTCGGACAGGGGGATCCAGCCCCAGCATTTT. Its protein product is CASSSDRGIQPQHF.

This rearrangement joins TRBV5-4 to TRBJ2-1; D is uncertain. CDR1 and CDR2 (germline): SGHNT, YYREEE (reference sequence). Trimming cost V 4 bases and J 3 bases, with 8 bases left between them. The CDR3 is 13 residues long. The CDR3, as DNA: TGTGCCAGCAGCCCCGGTGACTACAATGAGCAGTTCTTC. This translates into CASSPGDYNEQFF.

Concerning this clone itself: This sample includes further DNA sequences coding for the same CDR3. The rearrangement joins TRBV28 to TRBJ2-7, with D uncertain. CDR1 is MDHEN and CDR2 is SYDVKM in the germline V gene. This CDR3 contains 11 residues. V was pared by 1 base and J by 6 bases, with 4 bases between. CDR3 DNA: TGTGCCAGCAGTTTATCAGGCGAGCAGTACTTC. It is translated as CASSLSGEQYF.

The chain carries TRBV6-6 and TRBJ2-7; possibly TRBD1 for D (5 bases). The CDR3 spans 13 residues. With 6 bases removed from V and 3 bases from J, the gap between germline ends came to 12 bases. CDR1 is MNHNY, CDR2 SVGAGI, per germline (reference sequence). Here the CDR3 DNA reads TGTGCCAGCAGGGTAGGGCAGGGCTACGAGCAGTACTTC. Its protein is CASRVGQGYEQYF.

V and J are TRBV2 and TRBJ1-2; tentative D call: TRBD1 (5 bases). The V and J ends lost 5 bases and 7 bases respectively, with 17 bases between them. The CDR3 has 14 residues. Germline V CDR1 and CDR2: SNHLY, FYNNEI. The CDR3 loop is CASSILQEMGGYTF. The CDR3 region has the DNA TGTGCCAGCAGTATTCTACAGGAGATGGGTGGCTACACCTTC.

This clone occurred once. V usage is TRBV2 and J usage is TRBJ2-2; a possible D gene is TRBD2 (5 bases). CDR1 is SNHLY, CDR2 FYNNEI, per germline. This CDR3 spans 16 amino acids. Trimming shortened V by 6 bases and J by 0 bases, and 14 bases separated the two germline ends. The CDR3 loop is CASSGGPVANTGELFF. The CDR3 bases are TGTGCCAGCAGCGGAGGTCCGGTTGCGAACACCGGGGAGCTGTTTTTT.

Here the CDR3 DNA reads TGTGCCAGCTCACCAGGCAACAGGGCAAACGAAAAACTGTTTTTT. Translating it yields CASSPGNRANEKLFF. The chain employs TRBV18 and TRBJ1-4; D possibly corresponds to TRBD1 (6 bases). Germline V gene lookup returns CDR1 KGHSH and CDR2 LQKENI. V was cut by 2 bases and J by 8 bases, with 15 bases left in between. The CDR3 has 15 residues.

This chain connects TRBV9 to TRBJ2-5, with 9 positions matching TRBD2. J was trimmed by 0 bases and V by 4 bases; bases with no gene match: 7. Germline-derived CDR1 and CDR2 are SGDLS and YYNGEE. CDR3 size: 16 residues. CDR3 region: CASSTFRLADQETQYF. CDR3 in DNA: TGTGCCAGCAGCACATTTAGACTAGCGGACCAAGAGACCCAGTACTTC.

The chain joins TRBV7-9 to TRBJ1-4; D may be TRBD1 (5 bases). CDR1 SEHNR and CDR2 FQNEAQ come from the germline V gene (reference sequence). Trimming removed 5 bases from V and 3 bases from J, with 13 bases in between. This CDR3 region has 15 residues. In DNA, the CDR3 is TGTGCCAGCAGCCTGACCGGGACTGCTAATGAAAAACTGTTTTTT. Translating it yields CASSLTGTANEKLFF.

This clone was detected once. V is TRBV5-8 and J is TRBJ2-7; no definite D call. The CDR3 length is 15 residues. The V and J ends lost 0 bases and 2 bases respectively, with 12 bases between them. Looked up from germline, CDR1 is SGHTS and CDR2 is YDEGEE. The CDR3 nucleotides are TGTGCCAGCAGCTTGGGCCGGACCGTCACCTACGAGCAGTACTTC. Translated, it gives CASSLGRTVTYEQYF.

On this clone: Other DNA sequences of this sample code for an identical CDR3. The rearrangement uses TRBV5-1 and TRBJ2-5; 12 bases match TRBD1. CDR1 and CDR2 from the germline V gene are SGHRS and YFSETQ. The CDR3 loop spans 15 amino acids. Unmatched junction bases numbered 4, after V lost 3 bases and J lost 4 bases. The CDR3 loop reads CASSSGQGAGETQYF. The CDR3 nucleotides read TGCGCCAGCAGCTCGGGACAGGGGGCCGGAGAGACCCAGTACTTC. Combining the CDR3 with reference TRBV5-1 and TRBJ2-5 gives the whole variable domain KAGVTQTPRYLIKTRGQQVTLSCSPISGHRSVSWYQQTPGQGLQFLFEYFSETQRNKGNFPGRFSGRQFSNSRSEMNVSTLELGDSALYLCASSSGQGAGETQYFGPGTRLLVL.

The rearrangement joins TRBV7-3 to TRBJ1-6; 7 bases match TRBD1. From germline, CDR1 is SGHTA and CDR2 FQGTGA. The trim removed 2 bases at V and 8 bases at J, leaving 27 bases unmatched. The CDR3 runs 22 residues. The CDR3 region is CASSLPPTRQGILWVGDSPLHF. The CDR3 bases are TGTGCCAGCAGCTTACCTCCTACGCGACAGGGCATCCTTTGGGTCGGCGATTCACCCCTCCACTTT.

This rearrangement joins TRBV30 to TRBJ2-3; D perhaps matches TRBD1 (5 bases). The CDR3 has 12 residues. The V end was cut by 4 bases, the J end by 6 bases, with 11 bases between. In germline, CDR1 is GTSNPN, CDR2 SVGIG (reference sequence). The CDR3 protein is CAWNGAKDTQYF. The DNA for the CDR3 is TGTGCCTGGAATGGGGCGAAGGATACGCAGTATTTT.